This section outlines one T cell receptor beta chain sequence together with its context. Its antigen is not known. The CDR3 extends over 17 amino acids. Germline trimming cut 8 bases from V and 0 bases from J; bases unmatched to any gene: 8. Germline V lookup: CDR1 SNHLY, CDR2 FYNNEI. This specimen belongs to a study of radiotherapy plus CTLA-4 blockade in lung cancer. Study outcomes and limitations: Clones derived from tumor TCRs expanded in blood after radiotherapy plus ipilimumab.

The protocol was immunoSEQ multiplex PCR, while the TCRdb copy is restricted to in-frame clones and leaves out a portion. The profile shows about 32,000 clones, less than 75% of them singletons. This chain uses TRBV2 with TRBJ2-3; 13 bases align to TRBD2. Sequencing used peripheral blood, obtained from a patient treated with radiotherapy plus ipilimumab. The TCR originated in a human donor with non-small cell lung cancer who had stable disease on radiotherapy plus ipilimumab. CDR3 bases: TGTGCCAGCCTTCGAGGGACTAGCGGGGCTAGCACAGATACGCAGTATTTT. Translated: CASLRGTSGASTDTQYF.